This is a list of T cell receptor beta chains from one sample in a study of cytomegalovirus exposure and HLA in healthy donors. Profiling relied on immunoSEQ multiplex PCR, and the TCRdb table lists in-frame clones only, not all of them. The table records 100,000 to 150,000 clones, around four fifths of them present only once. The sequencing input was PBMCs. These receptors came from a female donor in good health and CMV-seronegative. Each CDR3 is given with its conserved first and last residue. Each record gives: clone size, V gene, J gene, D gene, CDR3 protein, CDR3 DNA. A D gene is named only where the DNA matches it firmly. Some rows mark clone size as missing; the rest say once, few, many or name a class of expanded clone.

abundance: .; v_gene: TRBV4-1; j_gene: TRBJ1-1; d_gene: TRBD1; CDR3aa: CASSQSFTTGAEAFF; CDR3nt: TGCGCCAGCAGCCAATCCTTTACGACAGGGGCTGAAGCTTTCTTT
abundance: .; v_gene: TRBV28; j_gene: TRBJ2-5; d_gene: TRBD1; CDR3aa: CASSHGQGLGETQYF; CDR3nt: TGTGCCAGCAGTCATGGACAGGGTCTAGGGGAGACCCAGTACTTC
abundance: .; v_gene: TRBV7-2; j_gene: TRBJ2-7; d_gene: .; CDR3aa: CASRHRVNEFYEQYF; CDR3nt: TGTGCCAGCAGGCACCGGGTAAACGAGTTCTACGAGCAGTACTTC
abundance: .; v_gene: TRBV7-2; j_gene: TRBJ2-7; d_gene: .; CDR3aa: CASSLARREYEQYF; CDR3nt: TGTGCCAGCAGCTTAGCGCGTAGGGAGTACGAGCAGTACTTC
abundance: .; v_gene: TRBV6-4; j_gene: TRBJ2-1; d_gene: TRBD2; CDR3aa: CASSRGLAARDEQFF; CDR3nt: TGTGCCAGCAGTCGCGGACTAGCGGCGAGGGATGAGCAGTTCTTC
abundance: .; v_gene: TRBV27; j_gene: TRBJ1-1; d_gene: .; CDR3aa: CASSANNGGRAFF; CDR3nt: TGTGCCAGCAGTGCGAACAACGGGGGGAGAGCTTTCTTT
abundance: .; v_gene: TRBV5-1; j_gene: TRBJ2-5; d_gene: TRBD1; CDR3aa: CASSPGTVQETQYF; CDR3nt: TGCGCCAGCAGTCCTGGGACAGTCCAGGAGACCCAGTACTTC
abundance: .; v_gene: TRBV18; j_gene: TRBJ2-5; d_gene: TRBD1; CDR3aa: CASSSTAGGGETQYF; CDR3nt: TGTGCCAGCTCATCGACGGCAGGGGGCGGGGAGACCCAGTACTTC
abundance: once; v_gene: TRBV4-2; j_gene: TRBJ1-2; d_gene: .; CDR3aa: CASSPGQPTNYGYTF; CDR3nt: TGTGCCAGCAGTCCTGGACAGCCGACTAACTATGGCTACACCTTC
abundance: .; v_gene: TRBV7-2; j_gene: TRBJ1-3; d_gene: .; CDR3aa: CASSPLNLGSSGNTIYF; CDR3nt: TGTGCCAGCAGCCCCCTGAATTTGGGGAGCTCTGGAAACACCATATATTTT
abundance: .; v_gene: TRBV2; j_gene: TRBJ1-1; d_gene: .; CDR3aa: CATGLVTTGTEAFF; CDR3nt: TGTGCCACCGGACTGGTGACAACGGGGACTGAAGCTTTCTTT
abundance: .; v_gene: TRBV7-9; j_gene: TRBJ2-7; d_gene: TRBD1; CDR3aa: CASSPTGQGYEQYF; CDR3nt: TGTGCCAGCAGCCCTACGGGACAGGGCTACGAGCAGTACTTC
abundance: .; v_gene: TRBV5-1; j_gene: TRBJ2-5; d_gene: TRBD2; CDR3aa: CASSSGTSGGETQYF; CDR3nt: TGCGCCAGCAGCTCAGGGACTAGCGGAGGGGAGACCCAGTACTTC
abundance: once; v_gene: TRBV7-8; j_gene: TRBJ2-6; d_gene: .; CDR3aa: CASSPEAGANVLTF; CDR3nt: TGTGCCAGCAGTCCGGAGGCTGGGGCCAACGTCCTGACTTTC
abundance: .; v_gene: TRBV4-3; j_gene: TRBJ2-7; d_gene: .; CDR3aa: CASSQAVSSEDNEQYF; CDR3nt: TGCGCCAGCAGCCAAGCTGTTTCTAGCGAGGATAACGAGCAGTACTTC
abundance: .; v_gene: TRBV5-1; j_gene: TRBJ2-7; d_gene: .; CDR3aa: CASSKMDNSYEQYF; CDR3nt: TGCGCCAGCAGCAAGATGGACAACTCCTACGAGCAGTACTTC
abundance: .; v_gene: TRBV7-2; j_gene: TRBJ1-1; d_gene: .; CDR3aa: CASSFTGDRDTEAFF; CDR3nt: TGTGCCAGCAGCTTTACAGGCGATAGGGACACTGAAGCTTTCTTT
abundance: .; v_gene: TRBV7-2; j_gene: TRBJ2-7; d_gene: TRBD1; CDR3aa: CASTSGTGKNHEQYF; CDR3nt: TGTGCCAGCACCTCCGGGACAGGGAAAAACCACGAGCAGTACTTC
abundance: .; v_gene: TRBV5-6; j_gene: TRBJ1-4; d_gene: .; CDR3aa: CASSPNRENEKLFF; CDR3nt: TGTGCCAGCAGCCCCAACCGGGAGAATGAAAAACTGTTTTTT
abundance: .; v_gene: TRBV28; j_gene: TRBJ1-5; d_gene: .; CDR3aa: CASGEGEVQPQHF; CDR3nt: TGTGCCAGCGGAGAAGGGGAAGTTCAGCCCCAGCATTTT
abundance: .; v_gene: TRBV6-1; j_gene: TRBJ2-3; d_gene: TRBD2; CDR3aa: CASSVSGGGGITDTQYF; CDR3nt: TGTGCCAGCAGTGTTAGCGGGGGGGGCGGGATCACAGATACGCAGTATTTT
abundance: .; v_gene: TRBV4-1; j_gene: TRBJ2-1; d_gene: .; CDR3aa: CASSQDPQVAYNEQFF; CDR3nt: TGCGCCAGCAGCCAAGATCCTCAGGTCGCCTACAATGAGCAGTTCTTC
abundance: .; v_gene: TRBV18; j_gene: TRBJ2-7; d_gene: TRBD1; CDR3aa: CASSPPDRGSEQYF; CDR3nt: TGTGCCAGCTCACCTCCGGACAGGGGTAGCGAGCAGTACTTC
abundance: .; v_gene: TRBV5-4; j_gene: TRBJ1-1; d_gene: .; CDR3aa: CASSLKERNTEAFF; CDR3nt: TGTGCCAGCAGCTTGAAGGAGAGGAACACTGAAGCTTTCTTT
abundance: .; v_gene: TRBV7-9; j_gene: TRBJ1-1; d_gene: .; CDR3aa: CASSSPGGGNTEAFF; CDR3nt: TGTGCCAGCAGCTCCCCAGGCGGAGGGAACACTGAAGCTTTCTTT
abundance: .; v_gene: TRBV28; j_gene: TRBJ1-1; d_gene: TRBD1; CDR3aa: CASSSSGQGRGTEAFF; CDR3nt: TGTGCCAGCAGTTCATCGGGACAGGGGAGGGGAACTGAAGCTTTCTTT
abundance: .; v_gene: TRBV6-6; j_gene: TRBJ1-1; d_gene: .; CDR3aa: CASTPRSAEAFF; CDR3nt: TGTGCCAGCACACCACGGAGTGCTGAAGCTTTCTTT
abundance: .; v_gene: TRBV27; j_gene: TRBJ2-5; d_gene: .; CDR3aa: CASSMEGQRYQETQYF; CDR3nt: TGTGCCAGCAGTATGGAGGGCCAACGGTACCAAGAGACCCAGTACTTC
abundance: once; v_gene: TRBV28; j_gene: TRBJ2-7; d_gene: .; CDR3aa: CASTEAYEQYF; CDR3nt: TGTGCCAGCACCGAGGCGTACGAGCAGTACTTC
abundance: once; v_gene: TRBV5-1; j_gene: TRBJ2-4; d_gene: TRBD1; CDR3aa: CASSPLDRGKNIQYF; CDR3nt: TGCGCCAGCAGCCCCCTGGACAGGGGAAAAAACATTCAGTACTTC
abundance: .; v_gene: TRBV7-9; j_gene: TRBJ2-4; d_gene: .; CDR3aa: CASSSSYDLTSGNIQYF; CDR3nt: TGTGCCAGCAGCTCCTCCTATGATTTGACTAGTGGAAACATTCAGTACTTC
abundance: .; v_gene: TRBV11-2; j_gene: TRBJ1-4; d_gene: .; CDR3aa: CASSLRGTNEKLFF; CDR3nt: TGTGCCAGCAGCTTACGGGGGACTAATGAAAAACTGTTTTTT
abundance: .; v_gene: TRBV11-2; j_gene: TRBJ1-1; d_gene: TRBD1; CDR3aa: CASSNNRVGQGGTEAFF; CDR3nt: TGTGCCAGCAGCAATAATAGAGTCGGACAGGGTGGTACTGAAGCTTTCTTT
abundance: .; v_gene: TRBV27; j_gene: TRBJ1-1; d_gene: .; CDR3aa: CASSPDGRDPEAFF; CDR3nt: TGTGCCAGCAGTCCAGACGGCCGGGATCCTGAAGCTTTCTTT
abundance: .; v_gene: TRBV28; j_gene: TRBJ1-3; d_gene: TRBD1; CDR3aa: CASSSTGTGNTIYF; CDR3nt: TGTGCCAGCAGTTCGACAGGGACTGGAAACACCATATATTTT
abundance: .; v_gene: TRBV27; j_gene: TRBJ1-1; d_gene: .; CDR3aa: CASSTRVGTEAFF; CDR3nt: TGTGCCAGCAGTACTCGGGTGGGCACTGAAGCTTTCTTT
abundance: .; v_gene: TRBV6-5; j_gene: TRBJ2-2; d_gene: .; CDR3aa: CASSYHEVTGELFF; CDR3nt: TGTGCCAGCAGTTACCATGAGGTAACCGGGGAGCTGTTTTTT
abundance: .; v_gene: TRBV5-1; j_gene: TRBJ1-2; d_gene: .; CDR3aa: CASSFQPGQGNYGYTF; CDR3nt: TGCGCCAGCAGCTTCCAACCGGGCCAGGGAAACTATGGCTACACCTTC
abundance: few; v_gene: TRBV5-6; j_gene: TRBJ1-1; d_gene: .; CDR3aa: CASSFLETEAFF; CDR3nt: TGTGCCAGCAGCTTCCTGGAGACTGAAGCTTTCTTT
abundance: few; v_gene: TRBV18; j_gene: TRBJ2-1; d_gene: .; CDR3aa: CASSPPPGDNEQFF; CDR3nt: TGTGCCAGCTCACCACCGCCCGGGGACAATGAGCAGTTCTTC
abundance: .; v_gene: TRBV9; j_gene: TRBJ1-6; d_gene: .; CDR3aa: CASSGPRDFRPLHF; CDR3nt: TGTGCCAGCAGCGGGCCCCGGGATTTTAGACCCCTCCACTTT
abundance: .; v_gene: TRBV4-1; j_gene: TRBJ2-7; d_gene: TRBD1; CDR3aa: CASSLRGQGPNEQYF; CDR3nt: TGCGCCAGCAGTTTACGGGGACAGGGGCCCAACGAGCAGTACTTC